The clone carrying this T cell receptor (beta chain) was seen once. The data derive from a study of blood T cell repertoires in COVID-19. Across the study: Donors in the United States, Italy and Spain gave samples during acute or convalescent COVID-19. Sample material is recorded as cDNA or gDNA derived from T cells, B-cell-depleted T cells, or PBMCs.

This CDR3 is built from 12 residues. The V end was cut by 6 bases, the J end by 5 bases, with 11 bases between. Germline V gene data show CDR1 as SGHDT and CDR2 as YYEEEE. As processed by the authors: Amplifying reference gene primers gave estimates of nucleated cell counts. The table came from immunoSEQ multiplex PCR; TCRdb's copy has only in-frame clones and leaves some out. The V and J calls and clone size were taken over from that table, and D and trimming were inferred from the DNA. The sample contains under 90,000 clones, more than 75% of which appear only once. The TCR originated in a human donor in a cohort sampled during active COVID-19. Sequenced input: peripheral blood. The chain combines TRBV5-6 with TRBJ1-1, with D unclear. This CDR3 is CASTPSGTEAFF. The DNA of the CDR3 is TGTGCCAGCACCCCTAGCGGGACTGAAGCTTTCTTT.